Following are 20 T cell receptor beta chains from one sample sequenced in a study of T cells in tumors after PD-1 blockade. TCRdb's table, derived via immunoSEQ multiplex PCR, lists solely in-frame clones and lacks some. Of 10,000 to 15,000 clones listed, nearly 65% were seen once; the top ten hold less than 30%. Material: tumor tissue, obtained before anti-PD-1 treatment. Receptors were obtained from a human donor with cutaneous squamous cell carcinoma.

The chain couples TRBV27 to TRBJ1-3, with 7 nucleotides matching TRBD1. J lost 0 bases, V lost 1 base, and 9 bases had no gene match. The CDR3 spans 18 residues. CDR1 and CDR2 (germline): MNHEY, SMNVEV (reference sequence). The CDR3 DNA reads TGTGCCAGCAGTTTATTAACCCCGGGACAGAGCTCTGGAAACACCATATATTTT. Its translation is CASSLLTPGQSSGNTIYF.

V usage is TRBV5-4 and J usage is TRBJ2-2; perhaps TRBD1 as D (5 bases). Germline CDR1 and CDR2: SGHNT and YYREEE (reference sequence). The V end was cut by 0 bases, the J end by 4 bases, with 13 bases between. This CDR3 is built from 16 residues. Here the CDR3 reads CASSLVGLGGTGELFF. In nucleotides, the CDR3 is TGTGCCAGCAGCTTGGTGGGGCTAGGTGGCACCGGGGAGCTGTTTTTT.

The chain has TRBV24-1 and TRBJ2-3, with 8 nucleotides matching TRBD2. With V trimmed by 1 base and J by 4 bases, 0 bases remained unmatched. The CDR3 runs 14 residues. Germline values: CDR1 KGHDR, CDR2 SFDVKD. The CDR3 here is CATSDFGGADTQYF. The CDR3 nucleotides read TGTGCCACCAGTGATTTCGGGGGGGCAGATACGCAGTATTTT.

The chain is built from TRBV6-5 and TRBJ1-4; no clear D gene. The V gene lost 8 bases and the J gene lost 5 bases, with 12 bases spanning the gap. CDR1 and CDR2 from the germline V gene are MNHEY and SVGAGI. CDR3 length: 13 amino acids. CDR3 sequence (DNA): TGTGCCAGCGTAGCCAAGCCCAATGAAAAACTGTTTTTT. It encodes CASVAKPNEKLFF.

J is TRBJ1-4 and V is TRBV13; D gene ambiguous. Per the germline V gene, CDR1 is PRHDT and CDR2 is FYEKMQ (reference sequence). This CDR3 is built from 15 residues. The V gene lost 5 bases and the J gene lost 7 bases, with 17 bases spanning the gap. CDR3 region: CASSPGYGRGEKLFF. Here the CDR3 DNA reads TGTGCCAGCAGCCCCGGGTATGGACGGGGTGAAAAACTGTTTTTT. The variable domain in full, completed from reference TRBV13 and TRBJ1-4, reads AAGVIQSPRHLIKEKRETATLKCYPIPRHDTVYWYQQGPGQDPQFLISFYEKMQSDKGSIPDRFSAQQFSDYHSELNMSSLELGDSALYFCASSPGYGRGEKLFFGSGTQLSVL.

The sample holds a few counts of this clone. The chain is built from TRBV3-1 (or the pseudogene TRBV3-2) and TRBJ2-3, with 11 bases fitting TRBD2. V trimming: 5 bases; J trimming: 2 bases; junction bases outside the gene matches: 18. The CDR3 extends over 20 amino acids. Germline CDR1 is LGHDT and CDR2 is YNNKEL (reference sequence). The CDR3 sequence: CASSYNRILRLAGNTDTQYF. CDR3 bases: TGTGCCAGCAGCTACAATCGTATCCTGAGACTAGCGGGAAACACAGATACGCAGTATTTT.

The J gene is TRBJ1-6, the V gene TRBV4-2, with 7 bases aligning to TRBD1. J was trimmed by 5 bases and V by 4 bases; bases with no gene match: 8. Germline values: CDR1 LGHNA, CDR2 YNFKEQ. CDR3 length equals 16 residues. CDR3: CASSPGGGWDNSPLHF. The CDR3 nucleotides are TGTGCCAGCAGCCCCGGAGGGGGCTGGGATAATTCACCCCTCCACTTT.

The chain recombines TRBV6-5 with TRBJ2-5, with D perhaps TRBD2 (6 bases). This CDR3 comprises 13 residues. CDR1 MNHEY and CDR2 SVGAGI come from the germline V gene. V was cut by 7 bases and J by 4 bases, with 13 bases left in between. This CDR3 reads CASMGGDGETQYF. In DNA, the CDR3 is TGTGCCAGCATGGGCGGGGATGGAGAGACCCAGTACTTC.

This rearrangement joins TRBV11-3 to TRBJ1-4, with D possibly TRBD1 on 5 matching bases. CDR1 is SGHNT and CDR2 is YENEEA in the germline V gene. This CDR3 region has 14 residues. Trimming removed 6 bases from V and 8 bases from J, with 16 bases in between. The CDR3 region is CASRGSGLGEKLFF. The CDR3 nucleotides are TGTGCCAGCAGGGGCTCGGGACTCGGGGAAAAACTGTTTTTT.

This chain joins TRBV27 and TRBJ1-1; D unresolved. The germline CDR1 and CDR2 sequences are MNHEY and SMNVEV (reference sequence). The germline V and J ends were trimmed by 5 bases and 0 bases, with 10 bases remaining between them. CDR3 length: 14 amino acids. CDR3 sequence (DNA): TGTGCCAGCAGTCCCCTGGGAGTGAACACTGAAGCTTTCTTT. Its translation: CASSPLGVNTEAFF.

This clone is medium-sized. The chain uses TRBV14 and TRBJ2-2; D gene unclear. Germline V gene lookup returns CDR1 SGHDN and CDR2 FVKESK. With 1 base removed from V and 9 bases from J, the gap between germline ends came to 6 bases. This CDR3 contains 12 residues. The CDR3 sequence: CASSQGGRELFF. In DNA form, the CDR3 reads TGTGCCAGCAGCCAAGGGGGTCGGGAGCTGTTTTTT.

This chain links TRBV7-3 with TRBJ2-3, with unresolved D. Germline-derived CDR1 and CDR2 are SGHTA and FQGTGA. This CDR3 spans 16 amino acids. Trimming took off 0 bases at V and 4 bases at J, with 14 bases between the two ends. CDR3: CASSLTGSRRPDTQYF. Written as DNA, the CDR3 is TGTGCCAGCAGCTTAACGGGAAGCCGGAGACCAGATACGCAGTATTTT.

In DNA, the CDR3 is TGTGCCAGCAGCTTGGTCGACAGTAACTATGGCTACACCTTC. Translated: CASSLVDSNYGYTF. The chain uses TRBV5-4 and TRBJ1-2; D is possibly TRBD1 (5 bases). Trimming removed 0 bases at V and 1 base at J, with 7 bases between. CDR1 and CDR2 (germline): SGHNT, YYREEE (reference sequence). The CDR3 loop spans 14 amino acids.

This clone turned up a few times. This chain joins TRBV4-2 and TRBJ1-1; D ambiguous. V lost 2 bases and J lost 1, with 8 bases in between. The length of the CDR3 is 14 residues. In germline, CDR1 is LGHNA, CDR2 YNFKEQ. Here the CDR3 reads CASSQSAGNTEAFF. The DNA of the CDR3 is TGTGCCAGCAGCCAATCGGCGGGGAACACTGAAGCTTTCTTT.

The CDR3 here is CASSEGRVEAFF. In nucleotides, the CDR3 is TGTGCCAGCAGTGAAGGCAGGGTTGAAGCTTTCTTT. The genes are TRBV6-1 and TRBJ1-1; D is possibly TRBD1 (5 bases). The CDR3 covers 12 residues. Germline V CDR1 and CDR2: MNHNS, SASEGT. V shed 1 base and J shed 7 bases, with 7 bases lying between them.

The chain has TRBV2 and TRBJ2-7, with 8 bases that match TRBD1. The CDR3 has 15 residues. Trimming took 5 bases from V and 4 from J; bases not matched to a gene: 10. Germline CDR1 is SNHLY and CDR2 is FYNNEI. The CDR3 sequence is CASSSSNRGRYEQYF. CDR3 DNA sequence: TGTGCCAGCAGTTCGTCGAACAGGGGGAGGTACGAGCAGTACTTC.

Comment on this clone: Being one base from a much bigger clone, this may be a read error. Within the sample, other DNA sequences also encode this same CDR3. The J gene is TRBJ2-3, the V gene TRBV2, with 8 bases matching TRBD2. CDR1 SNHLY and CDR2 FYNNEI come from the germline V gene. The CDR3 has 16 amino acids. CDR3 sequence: CASSRPRTSPTDTQYF. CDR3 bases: TGTGCCAGCAGCCGACCCAGGACTAGCCCTACGGATACGCAATATTTT.

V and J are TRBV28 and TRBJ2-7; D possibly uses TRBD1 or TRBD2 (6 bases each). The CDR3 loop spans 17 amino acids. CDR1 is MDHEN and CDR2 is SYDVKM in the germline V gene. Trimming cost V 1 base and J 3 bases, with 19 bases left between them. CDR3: CASSLYFFYRGLYEQYF. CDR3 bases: TGTGCCAGCAGTTTATATTTTTTTTACCGGGGGCTCTACGAGCAGTACTTC. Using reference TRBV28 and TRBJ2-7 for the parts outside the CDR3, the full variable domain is DVKVTQSSRYLVKRTGEKVFLECVQDMDHENMFWYRQDPGLGLRLIYFSYDVKMKEKGDIPEGYSVSREKKERFSLILESASTNQTSMYLCASSLYFFYRGLYEQYFGPGTRLTVT.

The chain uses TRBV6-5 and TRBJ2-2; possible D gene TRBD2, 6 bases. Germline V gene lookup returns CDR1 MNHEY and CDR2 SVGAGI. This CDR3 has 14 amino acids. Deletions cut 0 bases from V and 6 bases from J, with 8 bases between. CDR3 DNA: TGTGCCAGCAGTTACTCGGGGGGACCCGGGGAGCTGTTTTTT. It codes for CASSYSGGPGELFF.

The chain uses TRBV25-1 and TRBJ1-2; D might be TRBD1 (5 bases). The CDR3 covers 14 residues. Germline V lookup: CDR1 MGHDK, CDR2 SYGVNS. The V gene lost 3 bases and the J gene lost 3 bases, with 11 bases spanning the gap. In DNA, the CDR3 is TGTGCCAGCAGTGATGCAGGGAGGTACTATGGCTACACCTTC. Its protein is CASSDAGRYYGYTF.